Below, 13 T cell receptor beta chains from the same sample are listed, as sequenced in a study of CD8 T cells in Susac syndrome. RNA in amounts of roughly 0.5 to 1 ug was reverse transcribed with random hexamers. TCRdb reanalysed the immunoSEQ multiplex PCR reads using MiXCR and keeps one entry per CDR3 protein. The data show over 80,000 distinct CDR3 sequences, with approximately 95% seen just once and about 0.99% held by the top ten. The sequencing input was CD8+ T cells from PBMCs. The receptors shown here come from a human donor with Susac syndrome.

The chain combines TRBV7-9 with TRBJ2-7; 7 bases are a match to TRBD1. The CDR3 extends over 14 amino acids. V shed 5 bases, J shed 2 bases, and the junction held 6 bases outside the gene matches. Germline CDR1 is SEHNR and CDR2 is FQNEAQ (reference sequence). CDR3 sequence reads: CASSPPGTAYEQYF. CDR3 nucleotides: TGTGCCAGCAGCCCCCCCGGGACAGCCTACGAGCAGTACTTC.

The chain is built from TRBV7-2 and TRBJ2-7; TRBD1 matches 8 bases. Germline-derived CDR1 and CDR2 are SGHTA and FQGNSA. Trimming cost V 0 bases and J 2 bases; bases outside gene matches: 6. The CDR3 covers 16 residues. DNA for the CDR3: TGTGCCAGCAGCTTAGCGCGAGACAGGGGAACCTACGAGCAGTACTTC. Protein product: CASSLARDRGTYEQYF.

The chain couples TRBV7-9 to TRBJ1-1; TRBD1 matches 7 bases. This CDR3 spans 14 amino acids. Germline CDR1 reads SEHNR; CDR2 reads FQNEAQ (reference sequence). After removal of 5 bases from V and 5 bases from J, the junction contained 8 bases not matched to a gene. This CDR3 reads CASSPLPGGTEAFF. CDR3 DNA: TGTGCCAGCAGCCCCCTGCCAGGGGGAACTGAAGCTTTCTTT. Together with reference TRBV7-9 and TRBJ1-1, the CDR3 gives the full variable domain: DTGVSQNPRHKITKRGQNVTFRCDPISEHNRLYWYRQTLGQGPEFLTYFQNEAQLEKSRLLSDRFSAERPKGSFSTLEIQRTEQGDSAMYLCASSPLPGGTEAFFGQGTRLTVV.

The chain is built from TRBV18 and TRBJ2-5, with D tentatively TRBD2 (5 bases). The CDR3 loop spans 15 amino acids. The V gene lost 1 base and the J gene lost 1 base, with 10 bases spanning the gap. Germline assignment: CDR1 KGHSH and CDR2 LQKENI. CDR3 sequence: CASSPRVGVQETQYF. The CDR3 DNA follows: TGTGCCAGCTCACCACGGGTCGGGGTCCAAGAGACCCAGTACTTC.

V is TRBV29-1 and J is TRBJ1-2; D is undetermined. CDR3 length: 8 residues. The V end lost 4 bases, the J end lost 8 bases, and 2 bases lay between the germline ends. Germline V gene sequence: CDR1 SQVTM, CDR2 ANQGSEA. CDR3 region: CSVAGYTF. The CDR3 bases are TGCAGCGTTGCGGGCTACACCTTC. The whole variable domain, remainder taken from reference TRBV29-1 and TRBJ1-2, is SAVISQKPSRDICQRGTSLTIQCQVDSQVTMMFWYRQQPGQSLTLIATANQGSEATYESGFVIDKFPISRPNLTFSTLTVSNMSPEDSSIYLCSVAGYTFGSGTRLTVV.

The V gene is TRBV20-1, the J gene TRBJ1-5, with D perhaps matching TRBD1 (6 bases). The ends were cut back, 5 bases at V and 0 bases at J, with 11 bases in the middle. Per germline, CDR1 DFQATT and CDR2 SNEGSKA (reference sequence). The CDR3 extends over 14 amino acids. The CDR3 nucleotides are TGCAGTGCTCATACAGGGTATAGCAATCAGCCCCAGCATTTT. This codes for CSAHTGYSNQPQHF.

The chain has TRBV30 and TRBJ2-5, with D perhaps matching TRBD1 (5 bases). Germline CDR1 and CDR2: GTSNPN and SVGIG (reference sequence). Trimming took 7 bases from V and 4 from J, leaving 10 bases between them. This CDR3 comprises 11 residues. Here the CDR3 reads CALPRGETQYF. The CDR3 coding sequence is TGTGCCTTACCTAGGGGAGAGACCCAGTACTTC.

The chain couples TRBV29-1 to TRBJ1-1; a possible D gene is TRBD1 (6 bases). Germline lookup yields CDR1 SQVTM and CDR2 ANQGSEA. V was cut by 6 bases and J by 5 bases, with 13 bases left in between. There are 12 residues in the CDR3. The CDR3 DNA sequence: TGCAGCGTACAGGGTGGAGGAACTGAAGCTTTCTTT. Protein sequence: CSVQGGGTEAFF.

The gene calls are TRBV4-3 and TRBJ2-1, with D uncertain. This CDR3 is built from 14 residues. Germline V CDR1 and CDR2: LGHNA, YSLEER. V dropped 0 bases and J dropped 7 bases, with 10 bases sitting between them. CDR3 nucleotides: TGCGCCAGCAGCCAAGAAAACGTGGGAAATGAGCAGTTCTTC. Amino acid sequence: CASSQENVGNEQFF.

This chain connects TRBV15 to TRBJ2-3, with 8 bases identical to TRBD1. Germline-derived CDR1 and CDR2 are LNHNV and YYDKDF (reference sequence). The V segment lost 0 bases and the J segment 1 base; nucleotides outside the gene matches: 3. This CDR3 region has 16 residues. In DNA form, the CDR3 reads TGTGCCACCAGCAGAGATCCGGGACAGGGCACAGATACGCAGTATTTT. Its translation: CATSRDPGQGTDTQYF. The full variable domain, completed using reference TRBV15 and TRBJ2-3, is DAMVIQNPRYQVTQFGKPVTLSCSQTLNHNVMYWYQQKSSQAPKLLFHYYDKDFNNEADTPDNFQSRRPNTSFCFLDIRSPGLGDTAMYLCATSRDPGQGTDTQYFGPGTRLTVL.

The rearrangement links TRBV13 to TRBJ1-2; 8 bases agree with TRBD1. The CDR3 has 13 residues. The germline V gene has CDR1 PRHDT and CDR2 FYEKMQ (reference sequence). The junction had 5 bases not matched to a gene; V was cut back by 4 bases and J by 7 bases. The CDR3: CASSSDRASGYTF. The CDR3 coding sequence is TGTGCCAGCAGCTCGGACAGGGCCAGTGGCTACACCTTC.

This clonotype was observed once. V and J are TRBV15 and TRBJ2-7; D might be TRBD2 (5 bases). The CDR3 totals 17 residues. V lost 0 bases and J 0 bases, leaving 15 bases between the germline ends. Looked up from germline, CDR1 is LNHNV and CDR2 is YYDKDF (reference sequence). Written as DNA, the CDR3 is TGTGCCACCAGCAGAGATCTGGCGAGAGACTACTCCTACGAGCAGTACTTC. This encodes CATSRDLARDYSYEQYF. Drawing the rest from reference TRBV15 and TRBJ2-7, the complete variable domain is DAMVIQNPRYQVTQFGKPVTLSCSQTLNHNVMYWYQQKSSQAPKLLFHYYDKDFNNEADTPDNFQSRRPNTSFCFLDIRSPGLGDTAMYLCATSRDLARDYSYEQYFGPGTRLTVT.

This clonotype appeared a single time. The chain uses TRBV7-9 and TRBJ2-7; 7 bases line up with TRBD1. The CDR3 has 13 amino acids. CDR1 and CDR2 (germline): SEHNR, FQNEAQ (reference sequence). The ends lost 5 bases at V and 6 bases at J; junction bases unmatched: 7. CDR3 loop: CASSPVTGVEQYF. The CDR3 coding sequence is TGTGCCAGCAGCCCAGTTACAGGGGTCGAGCAGTACTTC. Full variable domain (outside the CDR3, taken from reference TRBV7-9 and TRBJ2-7): DTGVSQNPRHKITKRGQNVTFRCDPISEHNRLYWYRQTLGQGPEFLTYFQNEAQLEKSRLLSDRFSAERPKGSFSTLEIQRTEQGDSAMYLCASSPVTGVEQYFGPGTRLTVT.